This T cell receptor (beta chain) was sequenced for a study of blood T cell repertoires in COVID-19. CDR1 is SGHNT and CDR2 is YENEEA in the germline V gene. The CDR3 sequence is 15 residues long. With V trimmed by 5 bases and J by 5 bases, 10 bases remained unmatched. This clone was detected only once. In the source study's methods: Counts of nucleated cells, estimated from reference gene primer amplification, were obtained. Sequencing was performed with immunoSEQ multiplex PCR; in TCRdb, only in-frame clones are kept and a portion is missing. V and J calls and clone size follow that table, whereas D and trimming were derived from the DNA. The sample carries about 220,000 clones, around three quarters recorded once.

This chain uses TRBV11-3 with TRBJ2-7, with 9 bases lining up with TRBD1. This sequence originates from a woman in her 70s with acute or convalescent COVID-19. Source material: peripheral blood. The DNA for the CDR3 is TGTGCCAGCAGCGTGGGAGGGACAGGGAGCCACGAGCAGTACTTC. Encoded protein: CASSVGGTGSHEQYF.